These T cell receptor beta chains were read from a single sample in a study of T cell repertoires in cytomegalovirus infection. TCRdb processed the reads anew with MiXCR; each CDR3 protein has one entry. Here the sample spans some 590,000 distinct CDR3 sequences, 40% being singletons. No antigens are known for them. Source: cultured PBMCs, taken from culture after CMV antigen stimulation. The receptors here all came from a human donor in good health (CMV status not recorded). Some clones in this sample may be carry-over from other donors' samples. Each CDR3 is given with its conserved first and last residue. A D gene is named only where the DNA matches it firmly. Clone size is stated in some rows and not others, as once, few, many or a class when expanded.

clone size	V gene	J gene	D gene	CDR3 protein	CDR3 DNA
-	TRBV14	TRBJ1-1	-	CASSQDLPLRTVNTEAFF	TGTGCCAGCAGCCAAGATCTCCCGTTGCGGACAGTGAACACTGAAGCTTTCTTT
many	TRBV7-2	TRBJ2-7	-	CASSLEAASYEQYF	TGTGCCAGCAGCTTAGAGGCGGCCTCCTACGAGCAGTACTTC
-	TRBV7-2	TRBJ1-5	-	CASSKEANQPQHF	TGTGCCAGCAGCAAAGAAGCGAATCAGCCCCAGCATTTT
few	TRBV15	TRBJ2-3	TRBD2	CATSRDRAGGGTDTQYF	TGTGCCACCAGCAGAGATCGGGCGGGAGGAGGGACAGATACGCAGTATTTT
once	TRBV20-1	TRBJ2-3	-	CSARDVAYTDTQYF	TGCAGTGCTAGAGATGTGGCTTACACAGATACGCAGTATTTT
-	TRBV10-3	TRBJ2-3	TRBD2	CAISESGLASTDTQYF	TGTGCCATCAGTGAGAGCGGACTAGCCAGCACAGATACGCAGTATTTT
-	TRBV28	TRBJ2-5	TRBD1	CASSRTGAETQYF	TGTGCCAGCAGTCGGACAGGGGCTGAGACCCAGTACTTC
-	TRBV20-1	TRBJ1-2	-	CSAAAGTIYGYTF	TGCAGTGCTGCCGCCGGGACAATTTATGGCTACACCTTC
-	TRBV2	TRBJ2-1	-	CASRGVAPRVF	TGTGCCAGCAGGGGTGTTGCCCCTCGGGTCTTC
-	TRBV20-1	TRBJ2-1	TRBD2	CSASWTSGGAGRGEQFF	TGCAGTGCTAGTTGGACTAGCGGGGGGGCCGGTCGGGGGGAGCAGTTCTTC
-	TRBV7-2	TRBJ2-1	-	CASRAGRYNEQFF	TGTGCCAGCAGGGCGGGACGGTACAATGAGCAGTTCTTC
few	TRBV27	TRBJ2-1	-	CASTGQFHEQFF	TGTGCCAGCACTGGACAGTTCCATGAGCAGTTCTTC
-	TRBV27	TRBJ1-5	TRBD1	CASRPTGGLQPQHF	TGTGCCAGCAGGCCGACAGGGGGCCTTCAGCCCCAGCATTTT
few	TRBV11-2	TRBJ1-6	-	CASSLNGGYNSPLHF	TGTGCCAGCAGCTTAAATGGGGGCTATAATTCACCCCTCCACTTT
-	TRBV5-4	TRBJ2-3	-	CASSLRGAVTQYF	TGTGCCAGCAGCCTTCGGGGCGCGGTTACGCAGTATTTT
few	TRBV7-2	TRBJ2-2	-	CASSRQGRGTGELFF	TGTGCCAGCAGCCGACAAGGGAGAGGCACCGGGGAGCTGTTTTTT
-	TRBV7-2	TRBJ2-7	-	CASSFTSGEQYF	TGTGCCAGCAGCTTTACTAGTGGCGAGCAGTACTTC
-	TRBV4-2	TRBJ1-4	-	CASSQDWAGTSWKKLFF	TGTGCCAGCAGCCAAGATTGGGCAGGGACCTCTTGGAAAAAACTGTTTTTT
once	TRBV2	TRBJ1-5	-	CASNDSPRGNQPQHF	TGTGCCAGCAACGACAGTCCCAGGGGCAATCAGCCCCAGCATTTT
-	TRBV28	TRBJ2-5	TRBD2	CASSFLSGGPQETQYF	TGTGCCAGCAGTTTTTTAAGCGGGGGCCCACAAGAGACCCAGTACTTC
-	TRBV6-5	TRBJ2-7	TRBD1	CASRKQGANEQYF	TGTGCCAGCAGGAAACAGGGGGCCAACGAGCAGTACTTC
few	TRBV7-2	TRBJ1-1	TRBD1	CASSLWTGLAFF	TGTGCCAGCAGCTTATGGACAGGGCTAGCTTTCTTT
-	TRBV29-1	TRBJ1-4	-	CSVASGDEKLFF	TGCAGCGTTGCCAGCGGGGATGAAAAACTGTTTTTT
-	TRBV7-4	TRBJ2-3	TRBD2	CASSLPTSGRTDTQYF	TGTGCCAGCAGCCTACCGACTAGCGGGAGAACAGATACGCAGTATTTT
-	TRBV12-3/TRBV12-4	TRBJ2-1	-	CASSLSLPYNEQFF	TGTGCCAGCAGTTTGAGTCTGCCCTACAATGAGCAGTTCTTC
-	TRBV5-1	TRBJ2-5	TRBD2	CASKRLAGASQETQYF	TGCGCCAGCAAGAGACTAGCGGGGGCCTCCCAAGAGACCCAGTACTTC
-	TRBV20-1	TRBJ1-2	TRBD1	CSATYRDRGQEGYYGYTF	TGCAGTGCTACATACCGGGACAGGGGTCAAGAGGGATACTATGGCTACACCTTC
-	TRBV2	TRBJ1-2	-	CASSEGARALGGYTF	TGTGCCAGCAGTGAAGGGGCCAGGGCCTTGGGTGGCTACACCTTC
-	TRBV4-1	TRBJ1-1	-	CASSPVIMNTEAFF	TGCGCCAGCAGCCCGGTGATCATGAACACTGAAGCTTTCTTT
-	TRBV5-1	TRBJ2-5	TRBD2	CASSPIAGEETQYF	TGCGCCAGCAGTCCAATAGCGGGGGAGGAGACCCAGTACTTC
few	TRBV20-1	TRBJ2-5	TRBD2	CSAITSGGTETQYF	TGCAGTGCTATCACTAGCGGGGGGACGGAGACCCAGTACTTC
-	TRBV7-2	TRBJ2-3	-	CASSLEAGPDTQYF	TGTGCCAGCAGCTTAGAGGCAGGACCAGATACGCAGTATTTT
few	TRBV6-6	TRBJ1-5	-	CASTGQLSQPQHF	TGTGCCAGCACGGGACAACTGAGTCAGCCCCAGCATTTT
-	TRBV11-2	TRBJ2-1	TRBD1	CASSRPTGRSSYNEQFF	TGTGCCAGCAGCCGACCGACAGGGCGAAGCTCCTACAATGAGCAGTTCTTC
-	TRBV7-6	TRBJ2-2	-	CASSLEPSPMGTGELFF	TGTGCCAGCAGCTTAGAGCCAAGCCCCATGGGGACCGGGGAGCTGTTTTTT
-	TRBV19	TRBJ2-3	-	CASSIVGREDTQYF	TGTGCCAGTAGTATTGTGGGGCGAGAAGATACGCAGTATTTT
many	TRBV7-6	TRBJ1-1	TRBD1	CASSFGTGENTEAFF	TGTGCCAGCAGCTTCGGGACAGGGGAGAACACTGAAGCTTTCTTT
-	TRBV29-1	TRBJ1-2	TRBD1	CSVDLGDSYGYTF	TGCAGCGTTGACCTAGGGGACAGCTATGGCTACACCTTC
-	TRBV19	TRBJ2-1	-	CASSISWYSPRSSYNEQFF	TGTGCCAGTAGTATCTCATGGTATTCACCGCGGAGCTCCTACAATGAGCAGTTCTTC
few	TRBV10-3	TRBJ2-1	-	CATKTSGDRNEQFF	TGTGCCACAAAAACTAGTGGGGACCGGAATGAGCAGTTCTTC